This TCR beta chain was documented in a study of CD8 T cells in ankylosing spondylitis. This clonotype was seen more than once but under ten times. Its antigen is still unknown. Study-level findings and limits: A TCR beta motif made of eight highly homologous variants seemed typical of ankylosing spondylitis blood.

Deletions cut 2 bases from V and 3 bases from J, with 11 bases between. The CDR3 has 14 amino acids. From germline, CDR1 is SEHNR and CDR2 FQNEAQ (reference sequence). Via MiXCR, TCRdb re-called the 5' RACE reads, giving one row per CDR3 protein. The table shows more than 600,000 distinct CDR3 sequences, with under 20% occurring only once. The source material was blood, either unsorted or a sorted T cell fraction (not recorded which). This sequence was found in a male donor with ankylosing spondylitis. This chain joins TRBV7-9 and TRBJ2-7, with unresolved D. In DNA, the CDR3 is TGTGCCAGCAGCTTATGGCCAGCTGACTACGAGCAGTACTTC. Translation: CASSLWPADYEQYF.